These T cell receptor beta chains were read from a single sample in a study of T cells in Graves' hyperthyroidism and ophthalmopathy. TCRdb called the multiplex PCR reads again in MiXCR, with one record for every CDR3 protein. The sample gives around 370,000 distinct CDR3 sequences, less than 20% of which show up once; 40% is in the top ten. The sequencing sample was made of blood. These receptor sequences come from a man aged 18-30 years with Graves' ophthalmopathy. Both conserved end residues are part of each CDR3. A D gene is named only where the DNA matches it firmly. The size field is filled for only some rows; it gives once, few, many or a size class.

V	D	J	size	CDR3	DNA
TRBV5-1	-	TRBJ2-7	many	CASSLEGTQRDEQYF	TGCGCCAGCAGCTTGGAGGGGACACAAAGGGACGAGCAGTACTTC
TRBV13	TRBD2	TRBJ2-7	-	CASSSRTSGDPSYEQYF	TGTGCCAGCAGCTCGAGGACTAGCGGGGATCCCTCCTACGAGCAGTACTTC
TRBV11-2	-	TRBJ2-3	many	CASSPGGDFTTDTQYF	TGTGCCAGCAGCCCAGGCGGAGACTTTACCACAGATACGCAGTATTTT
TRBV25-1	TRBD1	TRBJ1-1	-	CASSATVGQMNTEAFF	TGTGCCAGCAGCGCTACCGTGGGACAGATGAACACTGAAGCTTTCTTT
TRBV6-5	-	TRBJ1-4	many	CASSYWGGAGLNEKLFF	TGTGCCAGCAGTTACTGGGGTGGGGCAGGGCTTAATGAAAAACTGTTTTTT
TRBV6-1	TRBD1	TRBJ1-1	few	CASSDRTGGGTEAFF	TGTGCCAGCAGTGACCGGACAGGGGGGGGCACTGAAGCTTTCTTT
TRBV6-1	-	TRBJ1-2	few	CASSPGPNGYTF	TGTGCCAGCAGCCCCGGACCTAACGGCTACACCTTC
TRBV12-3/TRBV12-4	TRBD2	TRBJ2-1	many	CASSPGGGSSYNEQFF	TGTGCCAGCAGCCCGGGCGGGGGGAGCTCCTACAATGAGCAGTTCTTC
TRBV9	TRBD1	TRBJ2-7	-	CASSGEGQASYEQYF	TGTGCCAGCAGCGGTGAGGGACAGGCTAGCTACGAGCAGTACTTC
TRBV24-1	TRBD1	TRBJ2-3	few	CATSGDRGPGGNTQYF	TGTGCCACCAGTGGCGACAGGGGGCCTGGCGGGAATACGCAGTATTTT
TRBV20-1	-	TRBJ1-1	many	CSARVPVDSRNIEAFF	TGCAGTGCTAGAGTTCCAGTGGATAGCAGAAACATTGAAGCTTTCTTT
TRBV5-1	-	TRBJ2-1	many	CASSITHSTYNEQFF	TGCGCCAGCAGCATAACGCACAGTACCTACAATGAGCAGTTCTTC
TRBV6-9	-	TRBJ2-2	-	CASSSIDTGELFF	TGTGCCAGCAGTTCGATTGACACCGGGGAGCTGTTTTTT
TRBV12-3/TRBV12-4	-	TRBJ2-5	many	CASSPGTFPEAQYF	TGTGCCAGCAGTCCTGGGACCTTCCCGGAGGCCCAGTACTTC
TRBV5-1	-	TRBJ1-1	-	CASSLVPSFTEAFF	TGTGCCAGCAGCTTAGTCCCTTCCTTTACTGAAGCTTTCTTT
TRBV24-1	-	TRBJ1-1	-	CATSDFRNTEAFF	TGTGCCACCAGTGACTTTAGGAACACTGAAGCTTTCTTT
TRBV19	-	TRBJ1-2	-	CASTLDPFRGRRGYTF	TGTGCCAGTACTCTCGACCCATTCAGGGGAAGGAGAGGCTACACCTTC
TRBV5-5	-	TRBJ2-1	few	CASSTPGSGREQFF	TGTGCCAGCAGCACACCCGGTTCGGGGAGGGAGCAGTTCTTC
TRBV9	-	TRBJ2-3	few	CASSPSPPNTQYF	TGTGCCAGCAGCCCGTCGCCCCCGAATACGCAGTATTTT
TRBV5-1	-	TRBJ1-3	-	CASSLAAGRSGNTIYF	TGCGCCAGCAGCTTGGCGGCGGGGAGATCTGGAAACACCATATATTTT
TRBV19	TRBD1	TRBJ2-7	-	CASSIKDRGPYEQYF	TGTGCCAGTAGTATTAAGGACAGGGGACCCTACGAGCAGTACTTC
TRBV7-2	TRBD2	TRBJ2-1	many	CASSLGGTTYNEQFF	TGTGCCAGCAGCCTGGGGGGGACCACCTACAATGAGCAGTTCTTC
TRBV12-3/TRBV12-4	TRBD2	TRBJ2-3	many	CASTFFSGGVDTQYF	TGTGCCAGCACCTTTTTCAGCGGGGGGGTGGATACGCAGTATTTT
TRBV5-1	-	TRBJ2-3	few	CASSLDTSTDTQYF	TGCGCCAGCAGCTTGGATACTAGCACAGATACGCAGTATTTT
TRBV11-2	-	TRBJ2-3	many	CASSPRGLGTDTQYF	TGTGCCAGCAGCCCACGCGGTCTAGGCACAGATACGCAGTATTTT
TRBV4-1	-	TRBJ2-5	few	CASSQVDVLYQETQYF	TGCGCCAGCAGCCAAGTCGACGTGCTGTACCAAGAGACCCAGTACTTC
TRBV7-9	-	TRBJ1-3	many	CASSFPGADSGNTIYF	TGTGCCAGCAGCTTCCCAGGGGCTGACTCTGGAAACACCATATATTTT
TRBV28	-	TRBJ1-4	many	CASRPDRFNEKLFF	TGTGCCAGCAGGCCTGACAGGTTTAATGAAAAACTGTTTTTT
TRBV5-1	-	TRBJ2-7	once	CASKAGVHEQYF	TGCGCCAGCAAGGCAGGGGTACACGAGCAGTACTTC
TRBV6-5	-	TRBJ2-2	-	CASSYGPNTGELFF	TGTGCCAGCAGTTACGGACCTAACACCGGGGAGCTGTTTTTT
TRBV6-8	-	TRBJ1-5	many	CASRTDFNQPQHF	TGTGCCAGCAGGACCGATTTCAATCAGCCCCAGCATTTT
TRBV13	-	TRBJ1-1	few	CASSLDLLTGLNTEAFF	TGTGCCAGCAGCTTAGACCTCTTGACCGGGCTGAACACTGAAGCTTTCTTT
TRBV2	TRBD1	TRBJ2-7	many	CASSIHGQGVEQYF	TGTGCCAGCAGTATCCATGGACAGGGTGTAGAGCAGTACTTC
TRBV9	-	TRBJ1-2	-	CASSPMTRGYTF	TGTGCCAGCAGCCCCATGACCCGGGGCTACACCTTC
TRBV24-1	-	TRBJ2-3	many	CATGRGQNTDTQYF	TGTGCCACCGGGAGGGGACAGAACACAGATACGCAGTATTTT
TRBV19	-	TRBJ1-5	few	CASSRSRGKAQPQHF	TGTGCCAGTAGTCGAAGCAGAGGGAAGGCTCAGCCCCAGCATTTT
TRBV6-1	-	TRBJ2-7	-	CASSQGQPGPYEQYF	TGTGCCAGCAGTCAAGGACAGCCGGGACCCTACGAGCAGTACTTC
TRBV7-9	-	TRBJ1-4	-	CASSLGAGGEKLFF	TGTGCCAGCAGCCTGGGGGCCGGTGGGGAAAAACTGTTTTTT